This T cell receptor (beta chain) is drawn from a study of shared clonotypes between healthy human individuals. Overall study: Plates per donor: three CD4 naive, three CD4 memory, two CD8 naive, one CD8 memory. General study results and limits: Around 5% of naive CD4 clonotypes were common to a handful of donors.

The V end was cut by 0 bases, the J end by 5 bases, with 17 bases between. CDR3 length equals 16 residues. Germline-derived CDR1 and CDR2 are SGDLS and YYNGEE. Nashville, Tennessee was home to all donors, who were Caucasian adults. TCRdb keeps only in-frame clones here, not all; method: immunoSEQ multiplex PCR. This table has some 2,000,000 clones, more than 90% appearing once. About this clone itself: Its antigen remains unidentified.

Sample: naive CD4+ T cells sorted from blood. Noted subset: CD45RA+ positively selected. The chain employs TRBV9 and TRBJ2-5; D is unresolved. The sequence derives from a man aged 18 to 30 in good health. The CDR3 sequence: CASSVAPARGQETQYF. CDR3 bases: TGTGCCAGCAGCGTAGCTCCGGCTAGAGGTCAGGAGACCCAGTACTTC.